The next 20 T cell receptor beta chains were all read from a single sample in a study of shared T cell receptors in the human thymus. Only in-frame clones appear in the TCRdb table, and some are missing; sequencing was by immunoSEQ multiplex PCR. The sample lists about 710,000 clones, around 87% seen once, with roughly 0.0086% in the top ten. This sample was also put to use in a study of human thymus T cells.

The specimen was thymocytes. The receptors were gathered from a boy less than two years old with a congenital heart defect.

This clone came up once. CDR3 bases: TGTGCCAGTCGTACCGAAGACAGTAACAATGAAAAACTGTTTTTT. It specifies CASRTEDSNNEKLFF. This chain uses TRBV6-1 with TRBJ1-4; D perhaps matches TRBD1 (5 bases). This CDR3 region has 15 residues. Deletions cut 9 bases from V and 5 bases from J, with 19 bases between. CDR1 and CDR2 from the germline V gene are MNHNS and SASEGT.

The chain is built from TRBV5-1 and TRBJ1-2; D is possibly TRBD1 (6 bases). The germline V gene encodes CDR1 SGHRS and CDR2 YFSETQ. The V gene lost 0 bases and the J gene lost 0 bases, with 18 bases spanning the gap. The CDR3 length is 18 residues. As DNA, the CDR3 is TGCGCCAGCAGCTTGGGAACAAAGGGGGTATACCCTAACTATGGCTACACCTTC. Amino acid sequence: CASSLGTKGVYPNYGYTF. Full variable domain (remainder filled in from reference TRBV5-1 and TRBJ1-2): KAGVTQTPRYLIKTRGQQVTLSCSPISGHRSVSWYQQTPGQGLQFLFEYFSETQRNKGNFPGRFSGRQFSNSRSEMNVSTLELGDSALYLCASSLGTKGVYPNYGYTFGSGTRLTVV.

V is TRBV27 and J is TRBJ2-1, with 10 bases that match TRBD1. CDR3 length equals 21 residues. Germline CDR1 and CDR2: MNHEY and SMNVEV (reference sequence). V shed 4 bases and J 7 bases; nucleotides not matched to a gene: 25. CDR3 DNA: TGTGCCAGCAGTTCCCACTCAAAAGGAGCAGGGACAGGGGCGACCTTAAATGAGCAGTTCTTC. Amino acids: CASSSHSKGAGTGATLNEQFF.

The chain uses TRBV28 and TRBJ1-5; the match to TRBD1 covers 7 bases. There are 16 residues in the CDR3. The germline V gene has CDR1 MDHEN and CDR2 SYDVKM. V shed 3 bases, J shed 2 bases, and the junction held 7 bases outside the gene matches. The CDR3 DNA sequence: TGTGCCAGCAGTTTTTACAGGGGAGTTCGCAATCAGCCCCAGCATTTT. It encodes CASSFYRGVRNQPQHF.

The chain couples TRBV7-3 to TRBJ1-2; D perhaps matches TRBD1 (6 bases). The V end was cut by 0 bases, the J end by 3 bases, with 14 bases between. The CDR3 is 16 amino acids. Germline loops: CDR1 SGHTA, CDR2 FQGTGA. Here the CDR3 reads CASSLTHRDGHYGYTF. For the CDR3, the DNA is TGTGCCAGCAGCTTAACTCACAGGGACGGACACTATGGCTACACCTTC.

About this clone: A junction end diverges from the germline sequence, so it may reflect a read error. The CDR3 DNA follows: TGTGCCAGCAGCCAAGGCAGGACAGGGGGCCAAAAGACCCAGTACTTC. Encoded protein: CASSQGRTGGQKTQYF. The chain joins TRBV14 to TRBJ2-5, with 11 bases matching TRBD1. There are 16 residues in the CDR3. CDR1 SGHDN and CDR2 FVKESK come from the germline V gene.

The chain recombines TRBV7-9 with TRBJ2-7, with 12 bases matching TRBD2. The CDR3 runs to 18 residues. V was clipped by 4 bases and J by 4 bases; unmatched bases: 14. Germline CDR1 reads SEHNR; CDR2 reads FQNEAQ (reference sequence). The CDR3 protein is CASSSGAGRLAGAYEQYF. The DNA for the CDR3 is TGTGCCAGCAGCTCCGGGGCAGGGAGACTAGCGGGAGCTTACGAGCAGTACTTC.

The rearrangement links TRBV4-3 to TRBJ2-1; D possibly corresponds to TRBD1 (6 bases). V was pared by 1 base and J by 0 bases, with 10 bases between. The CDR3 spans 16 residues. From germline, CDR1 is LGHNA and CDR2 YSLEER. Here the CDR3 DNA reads TGCGCCAGCAGCCAAGGAGGCAGGGGCTCCTACAATGAGCAGTTCTTC. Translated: CASSQGGRGSYNEQFF.

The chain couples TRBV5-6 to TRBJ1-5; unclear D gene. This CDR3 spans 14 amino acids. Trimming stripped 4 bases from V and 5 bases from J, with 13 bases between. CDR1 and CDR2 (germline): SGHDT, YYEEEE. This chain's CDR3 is CASSVNHGDQPQHF. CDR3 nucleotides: TGTGCCAGCAGCGTGAACCACGGAGATCAGCCCCAGCATTTT.

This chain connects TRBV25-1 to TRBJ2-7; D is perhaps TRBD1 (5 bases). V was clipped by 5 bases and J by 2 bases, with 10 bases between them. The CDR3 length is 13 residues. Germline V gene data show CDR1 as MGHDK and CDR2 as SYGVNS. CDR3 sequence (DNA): TGTGCCAGCAGTAGTCCAGGGCCCTACGAGCAGTACTTC. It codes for CASSSPGPYEQYF.

CDR3 sequence (DNA): TGCGCCAGCAGCCCCGGCCCGGCGGCAGCGGGGGGGCCTAGTGAGCAGTTCTTC. Translating it yields CASSPGPAAAGGPSEQFF. The rearrangement links TRBV4-3 to TRBJ2-1; TRBD2 aligns across 10 bases. CDR1 and CDR2 (germline): LGHNA, YSLEER. V lost 4 bases and J lost 9; bases outside the gene matches: 18. The CDR3 has 18 amino acids.

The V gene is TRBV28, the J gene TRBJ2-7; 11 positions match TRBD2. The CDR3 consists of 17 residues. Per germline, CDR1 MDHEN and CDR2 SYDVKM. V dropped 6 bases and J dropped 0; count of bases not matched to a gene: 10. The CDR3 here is CASSCLAGGPSSYEQYF. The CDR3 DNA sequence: TGTGCCAGCAGCTGCTTAGCGGGAGGGCCGAGCTCCTACGAGCAGTACTTC.

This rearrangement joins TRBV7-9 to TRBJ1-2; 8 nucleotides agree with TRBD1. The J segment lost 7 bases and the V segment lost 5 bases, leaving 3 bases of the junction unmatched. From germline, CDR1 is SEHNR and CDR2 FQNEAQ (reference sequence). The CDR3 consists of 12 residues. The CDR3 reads CASSTGQGGYTF. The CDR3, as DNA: TGTGCCAGCAGCACCGGACAGGGTGGCTACACCTTC.

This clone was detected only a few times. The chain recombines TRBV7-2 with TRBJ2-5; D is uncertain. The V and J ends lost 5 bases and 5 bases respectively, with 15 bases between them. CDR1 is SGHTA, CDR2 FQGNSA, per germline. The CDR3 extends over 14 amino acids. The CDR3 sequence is CASSLGRHWETQYF. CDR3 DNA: TGTGCCAGCAGCCTAGGGCGACATTGGGAGACCCAGTACTTC.

As DNA, the CDR3 is TGTGCCATCAGTGACGGAGAGGGTAAGCGTGAGACTGAAGCTTTCTTT. Protein: CAISDGEGKRETEAFF. V usage is TRBV10-3 and J usage is TRBJ1-1; D is unclear. This CDR3 is built from 16 residues. V gave up 3 bases and J gave up 5 bases, with 19 bases separating them. Germline V CDR1 and CDR2: ENHRY, SYGVKD.

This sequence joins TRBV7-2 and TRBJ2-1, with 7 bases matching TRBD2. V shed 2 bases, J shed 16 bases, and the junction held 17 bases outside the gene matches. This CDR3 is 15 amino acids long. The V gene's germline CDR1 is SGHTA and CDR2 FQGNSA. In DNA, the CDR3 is TGTGCCAGCAGCTTAATGGGCGGGAGTCCCGACTTGCGATTCTTC. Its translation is CASSLMGGSPDLRFF.

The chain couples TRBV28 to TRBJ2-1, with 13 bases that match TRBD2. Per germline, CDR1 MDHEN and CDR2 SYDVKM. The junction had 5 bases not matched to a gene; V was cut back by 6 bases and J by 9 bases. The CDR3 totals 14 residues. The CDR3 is CASSGTSGIVEQFF. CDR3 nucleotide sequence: TGTGCCAGCAGCGGGACTAGCGGGATTGTTGAGCAGTTCTTC.

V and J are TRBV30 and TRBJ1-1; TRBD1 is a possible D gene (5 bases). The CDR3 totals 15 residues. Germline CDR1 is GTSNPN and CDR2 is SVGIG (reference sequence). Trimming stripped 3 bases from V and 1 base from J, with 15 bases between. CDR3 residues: CAWRRGGMRNTEAFF. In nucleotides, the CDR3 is TGTGCCTGGAGACGGGGGGGGATGCGGAACACTGAAGCTTTCTTT.

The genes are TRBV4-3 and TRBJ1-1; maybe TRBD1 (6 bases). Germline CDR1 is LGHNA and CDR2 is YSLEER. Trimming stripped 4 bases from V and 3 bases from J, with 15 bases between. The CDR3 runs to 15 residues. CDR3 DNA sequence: TGCGCCAGCAGCCCGAAGGCAGGGGTGGACACTGAAGCTTTCTTT. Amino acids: CASSPKAGVDTEAFF.

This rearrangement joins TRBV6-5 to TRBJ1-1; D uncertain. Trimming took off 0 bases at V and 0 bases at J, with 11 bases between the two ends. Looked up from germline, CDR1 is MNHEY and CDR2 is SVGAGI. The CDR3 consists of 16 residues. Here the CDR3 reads CASSYSRAGLNTEAFF. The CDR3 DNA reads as TGTGCCAGCAGTTACTCGAGGGCAGGTTTGAACACTGAAGCTTTCTTT.